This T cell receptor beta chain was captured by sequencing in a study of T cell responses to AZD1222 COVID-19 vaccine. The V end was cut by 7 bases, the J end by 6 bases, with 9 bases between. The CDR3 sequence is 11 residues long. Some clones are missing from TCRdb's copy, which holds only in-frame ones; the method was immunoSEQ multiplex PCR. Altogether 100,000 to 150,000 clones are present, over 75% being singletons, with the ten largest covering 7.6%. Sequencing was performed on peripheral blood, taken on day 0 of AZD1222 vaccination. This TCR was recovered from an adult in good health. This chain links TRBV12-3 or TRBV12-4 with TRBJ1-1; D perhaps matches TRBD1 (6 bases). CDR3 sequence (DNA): TGTGCCAGCACTAGGGGGGCTGAAGCTTTCTTT. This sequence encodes CASTRGAEAFF.